Here is one TCR beta chain with its context. The data were obtained in a study of blood T cell repertoires in COVID-19. Study-level information: The origin of the acute and convalescent COVID-19 samples was the United States, Italy and Spain. PBMCs, B-cell-depleted T cells, or T cells were the source of the cDNA or gDNA that made up the material.

Authors' data handling: Cell counts per sample came from amplifying reference gene primers. The method was immunoSEQ multiplex PCR; TCRdb's version includes in-frame clones alone and lacks a portion of them. The DNA gave D and trimming, while V, J and clone size come from that table. Among 120,000 to 150,000 clones listed, approximately 88% were seen once. The length of the CDR3 is 15 residues. Trimming took 4 bases from V and 3 from J; bases not matched to a gene: 5. Germline assignment: CDR1 MDHEN and CDR2 SYDVKM. The chain recombines TRBV28 with TRBJ2-1; the match to TRBD2 covers 8 bases. Sequences were obtained from peripheral blood. This TCR came from a man in his fifties or sixties with active or convalescent COVID-19. DNA of the CDR3: TGTGCCAGCAGTTCCCTCCTAGCGGGCTACAATGAGCAGTTCTTC. It yields the protein CASSSLLAGYNEQFF.